Listed here are 21 T cell receptor beta chains from one sample, sequenced in a study of beta chain features in type 1 diabetes. Findings and caveats of the study: Moderately but significantly shorter TCRB CDR3s were found in Type 1 diabetes patients in all four CD4+ subsets.

Their target antigens are unknown. The study reverse transcribed the entire isolated RNA, so it sequenced expressed TCRB transcripts. Data came from immunoSEQ multiplex PCR; TCRdb stores just in-frame clones and leaves some out. The sample lists roughly 150,000 clones; approximately 10% were seen once. The specimen sequenced was central memory CD4+ T cells from blood. Source of these receptors: a woman in her 30s with type 1 diabetes.

Turning to this clone: At one of its ends the junction is not consistent with the germline gene, which may arise from a read error. The chain's CDR3 is CASSQGGQGIQYF. CDR3 bases: TGCGCCAGCAGCCAAGGGGGACAGGGCATCCAGTACTTC. The J gene is TRBJ2-5, the V gene TRBV5-4; TRBD1 aligns across 9 bases. The CDR3 loop spans 13 amino acids. Germline CDR1 reads SGHNT; CDR2 reads YYREEE (reference sequence).

This clone has more than one count but fewer than ten. This rearrangement joins TRBV4-2 to TRBJ1-3; 10 nucleotides line up with TRBD1. Germline assignment: CDR1 LGHNA and CDR2 YNFKEQ. After removal of 0 bases from V and 3 bases from J, the junction contained 2 bases not matched to a gene. The CDR3 is made up of 16 amino acids. CDR3 DNA sequence: TGTGCCAGCAGCCAAGATGGGACAGGGGTTGGAAACACCATATATTTT. This sequence encodes CASSQDGTGVGNTIYF.

This chain joins TRBV7-2 and TRBJ2-1; D might be TRBD1 (5 bases). The ends were cut back, 0 bases at V and 6 bases at J, with 12 bases in the middle. The CDR3 length is 15 residues. Germline lookup yields CDR1 SGHTA and CDR2 FQGNSA. CDR3 amino acids: CASSLAQGNGNEQFF. The DNA for the CDR3 is TGTGCCAGCAGCTTAGCCCAGGGTAACGGCAATGAGCAGTTCTTC.

The chain uses TRBV7-2 and TRBJ1-5, with D perhaps TRBD1 (5 bases). From germline, CDR1 is SGHTA and CDR2 FQGNSA. V shed 2 bases and J shed 0 bases, with 11 bases lying between them. The CDR3 runs 16 residues. The CDR3 coding sequence is TGTGCCAGCAGCTTAAACCCAGGGTATAGCAATCAGCCCCAGCATTTT. Encoded protein: CASSLNPGYSNQPQHF. Complete variable domain (other parts from reference TRBV7-2 and TRBJ1-5): GAGVSQSPSNKVTEKGKDVELRCDPISGHTALYWYRQSLGQGLEFLIYFQGNSAPDKSGLPSDRFSAERTGGSVSTLTIQRTQQEDSAVYLCASSLNPGYSNQPQHFGDGTRLSIL.

In its sample, this clone was seen a few times. The chain carries TRBV7-8 and TRBJ2-5, with 8 positions matching TRBD1. The CDR3 length is 15 residues. The V gene end was trimmed by 5 bases and the J gene end by 5 bases; junction bases not matched to a gene: 10. In germline, CDR1 is SGHVS, CDR2 FQNEAQ. CDR3 amino acids: CASSLSTWTGETQYF. CDR3 nucleotide sequence: TGTGCCAGCAGCCTTTCGACTTGGACAGGGGAGACCCAGTACTTC.

The table lists this clone with a few counts. V and J are TRBV5-1 and TRBJ2-1; 11 bases are shared with TRBD2. The ends lost 4 bases at V and 7 bases at J; junction bases unmatched: 13. The CDR3 consists of 17 residues. The germline CDR1 and CDR2 sequences are SGHRS and YFSETQ. This CDR3 is CASSRALAGGSTNEQFF. The CDR3, as DNA: TGCGCCAGCAGCCGGGCGCTAGCGGGAGGTTCGACGAATGAGCAGTTCTTC.

This clone came up a few times. The chain couples TRBV7-3 to TRBJ2-7; D is unclear. This CDR3 spans 11 amino acids. V lost 5 bases and J lost 3, with 5 bases in between. The germline V gene has CDR1 SGHTA and CDR2 FQGTGA. Here the CDR3 reads CASSPLYEQYF. CDR3 nucleotides: TGTGCCAGCAGCCCCCTCTACGAGCAGTACTTC.

This clone was counted a few times. The V gene is TRBV7-3, the J gene TRBJ1-4; TRBD1 is a possible D gene (5 bases). The germline gives CDR1 SGHTA, CDR2 FQGTGA. V lost 2 bases, J lost 5 bases, and 15 bases lay in between. The CDR3 has 16 amino acids. As DNA, the CDR3 is TGTGCCAGCAGCTTATTTGCCGTGGGACTCAATGAAAAACTGTTTTTT. It yields the protein CASSLFAVGLNEKLFF.

This clone was seen only a few times. The chain joins TRBV5-4 to TRBJ2-3, with a tentative D call TRBD2 (6 bases). The CDR3 has 14 amino acids. With 5 bases removed from V and 0 bases from J, the gap between germline ends came to 10 bases. Looked up from germline, CDR1 is SGHNT and CDR2 is YYREEE (reference sequence). CDR3 region: CASRTGTSTDTQYF. CDR3 in DNA: TGTGCCAGCAGAACCGGGACTAGCACAGATACGCAGTATTTT.

The genes are TRBV27 and TRBJ2-7; TRBD2 matches 8 bases. CDR1 is MNHEY and CDR2 is SMNVEV in the germline V gene (reference sequence). With 3 bases clipped from V and 6 bases from J, the junction kept 7 bases outside the gene matches. The CDR3 length is 14 residues. Here the CDR3 reads CASSFNREGSEQYF. The CDR3 bases are TGTGCCAGCAGTTTTAACCGGGAGGGTAGCGAGCAGTACTTC.

The chain employs TRBV28 and TRBJ2-3; the match to TRBD2 covers 8 bases. CDR3 length: 17 residues. CDR1 and CDR2 (germline): MDHEN, SYDVKM. J lost 0 bases, V lost 5 bases, and 10 bases had no gene match. The CDR3 loop is CASSQWTSRTSTDTQYF. The DNA for the CDR3 is TGTGCCAGCAGTCAATGGACTAGCAGGACTAGCACAGATACGCAGTATTTT.

J is TRBJ1-2 and V is TRBV2, with TRBD1 matching over 7 bases. CDR3 length: 14 residues. With V trimmed by 5 bases and J by 4 bases, 7 bases remained unmatched. Germline V gene sequence: CDR1 SNHLY, CDR2 FYNNEI. DNA for the CDR3: TGTGCCAGCAGTCCCACAGGGGATTTCTATGGCTACACCTTC. It yields the protein CASSPTGDFYGYTF.

Note on this clone: At one end the junction does not follow the germline gene, possibly because of a read error. The genes are TRBV28 and TRBJ2-7, with a possible D match to TRBD2 (5 bases). The CDR3 has 15 amino acids. Per germline, CDR1 MDHEN and CDR2 SYDVKM. The CDR3, as DNA: TGTGCCAGCAGTTTACAAGGGAGTTTTAACATAGCTCGGGACTTC. This encodes CASSLQGSFNIARDF. The entire variable domain, with the rest obtained from reference TRBV28 and TRBJ2-7, is as follows: DVKVTQSSRYLVKRTGEKVFLECVQDMDHENMFWYRQDPGLGLRLIYFSYDVKMKEKGDIPEGYSVSREKKERFSLILESASTNQTSMYLCASSLQGSFNIARDFGPGTRLTVT.

This clone was seen only a few times. The gene calls are TRBV11-2 and TRBJ2-7; D is perhaps TRBD1 (6 bases). This CDR3 has 15 residues. In germline, CDR1 is SGHAT, CDR2 FQNNGV. Trimming left V 1 base short and J 4 bases short, with 14 bases between. The CDR3 DNA reads as TGTGCCAGCAGCTTAGTTTTACAGGGCGTGTACGAGCAGTACTTC. The encoded protein is CASSLVLQGVYEQYF.

The chain joins TRBV28 to TRBJ2-7; D ambiguous. The V end lost 6 bases, the J end lost 3 bases, and 9 bases lay between the germline ends. This CDR3 is 12 amino acids long. Germline V gene data show CDR1 as MDHEN and CDR2 as SYDVKM. CDR3 DNA: TGTGCCAGCAGCCAAACGGGCTACGAGCAGTACTTC. It codes for CASSQTGYEQYF.

V is TRBV7-2 and J is TRBJ2-7, with D possibly matching TRBD2 (5 bases). Trimming left V 1 base short and J 4 bases short, with 11 bases between. Germline-derived CDR1 and CDR2 are SGHTA and FQGNSA. The CDR3 is 14 residues long. CDR3 sequence reads: CASSLGTFSYEQYF. Written as DNA, the CDR3 is TGTGCCAGCAGCTTAGGGACTTTCTCTTACGAGCAGTACTTC. Complete variable domain (other parts from reference TRBV7-2 and TRBJ2-7): GAGVSQSPSNKVTEKGKDVELRCDPISGHTALYWYRQSLGQGLEFLIYFQGNSAPDKSGLPSDRFSAERTGGSVSTLTIQRTQQEDSAVYLCASSLGTFSYEQYFGPGTRLTVT.

This clone was detected only a few times. The chain is built from TRBV29-1 and TRBJ2-7; the match to TRBD1 covers 8 bases. CDR1 and CDR2 (germline): SQVTM, ANQGSEA. This CDR3 is built from 11 residues. The junction had 5 bases not matched to a gene; V was cut back by 4 bases and J by 9 bases. The CDR3 is CSVVGGQGQYF. Here the CDR3 DNA reads TGCAGCGTTGTGGGCGGACAGGGGCAGTACTTC.

This clone was counted between two and nine times. The chain has TRBV18 and TRBJ2-1, with 15 bases matching TRBD2. With 6 bases clipped from V and 6 bases from J, the junction kept 6 bases outside the gene matches. The CDR3 loop spans 16 amino acids. Germline assignment: CDR1 KGHSH and CDR2 LQKENI. CDR3 in DNA: TGTGCCAGCTCCCCCCGGGGACTAGCGGGGGGCAATGAGCAGTTCTTC. Translation gives CASSPRGLAGGNEQFF.

This clone was seen only a few times. The V and J genes are TRBV6-5 and TRBJ2-7, with D perhaps TRBD2 (5 bases). The germline V gene has CDR1 MNHEY and CDR2 SVGAGI. Trimming took off 4 bases at V and 6 bases at J, with 19 bases between the two ends. This CDR3 contains 15 residues. CDR3 DNA: TGTGCCAGCAGTTGGGGTGGCGGGTCGCTTTCCGAGCAGTACTTC. Protein: CASSWGGGSLSEQYF.

This clone was found a few times. In the same sample, other DNA sequences code for this CDR3. The chain links TRBV18 to TRBJ1-2; D ambiguous. The CDR3 totals 13 residues. Germline V gene sequence: CDR1 KGHSH, CDR2 LQKENI. V was pared by 3 bases and J by 6 bases, with 11 bases between. The CDR3 here is CASSPRREDGYTF. Written as DNA, the CDR3 is TGTGCCAGCTCACCCCGAAGGGAGGATGGCTACACCTTC.

The chain combines TRBV10-3 with TRBJ2-1; 12 bases fit TRBD2. The V segment lost 6 bases and the J segment 4 bases; nucleotides outside the gene matches: 10. Germline V gene sequence: CDR1 ENHRY, CDR2 SYGVKD. The CDR3 length is 17 residues. The CDR3 loop is CAISQTSGRGRYNEQFF. In nucleotides, the CDR3 is TGTGCCATCAGCCAGACTAGCGGGAGAGGTCGGTACAATGAGCAGTTCTTC.